The source of this T cell receptor beta chain is a study of blood T cell repertoires in COVID-19 (dated by TCRdb to the early 2020s). About the investigation overall: Collaborator samples came from the United States, Italy and Spain and covered acute and convalescent phases of COVID-19. The prospective study material was composed of cDNA or gDNA derived from T cells, B-cell-depleted T cells, or PBMCs. Subjects who had been exposed to COVID-19, were actively infected with it, or had recovered from it provided the deeply sampled blood TCRbeta repertoires that made up the dataset. The repertoires were made available in a free public database intended to serve as a resource for research on the immune response to SARS-CoV-2. The samples were drawn from two sources: the first 160 participants of the ongoing ImmuneRACE study, and 950 to 1,500 subjects contributed by 6 global collaborators. The sample metadata nearly always contained a de-identified subject ID, COVID-19 status, age in years and sex. Where available, HLA class I and class II types were taken from metadata supplied by the sample provider and were not determined by assay-based typing. What the study reported, not specific to this receptor: Clinical and demographic metadata were provided uncurated, with the amount varying by source and participant.

Spanning cysteine to phenylalanine, the CDR3 consists of 15 amino acids. Only CDR3 DNA is held: 45 bases, read in frame from base 1. CDR1 and CDR2 were assigned from the germline V gene as SGHRS and YFSETQ. V and J are trimmed by 5 bases and 3 bases, and the gene matches miss 5 bases of the junction. Samples from volunteer blood donors who had recovered from COVID-19 were contributed by a second Seattle source. The collaborating institutions used their own protocols to collect whole blood in K2EDTA tubes. Collaborator samples were shipped for TCRbeta analysis as frozen whole blood, isolated PBMCs, or DNA extracted from either sample type. With regard to this clone: Its target antigen remains unknown. Base qualities are not provided; no much larger clone lies one nucleotide away.

TCRbeta CDR3 regions were amplified from genomic DNA by means of the immunoSEQ Assay, a bias-controlled multiplex PCR. The study's own analysis went as follows. Nucleated cell counts per sample were estimated from amplification of reference gene primers within the assay. Sequence reads were collapsed and filtered to measure the absolute abundance of every unique TCRbeta CDR3 rearrangement. For each sample, productive Simpson clonality was calculated as the square root of Simpson's diversity index across productive rearrangements. TCRdb stores this immuneACCESS table with in-frame sequences only. Part of the clones is absent; in the studies checked, under half of the shortfall reflects unresolved V genes, and no reason is known for the rest. The D gene and trimming were derived from the DNA, and the V and J assignments and clone size from that table. Present in this sample are 200,000 to 300,000 clones, about 79% of which were seen just once. The ten largest clonotypes hold 2% to 2.5% of the sample.

This sequence uses TRBV5-1 and TRBJ2-7; TRBD2 aligns with 13 central bases. The sequence was collected from a man in his forties who had recovered from COVID-19. The specimen was peripheral blood. For the CDR3, the sequence is CASSRGTSGNYEQYF. The DNA sequence is as follows: TGCGCCAGCAGTCGAGGGACTAGCGGGAACTACGAGCAGTACTTC.